This T cell receptor beta chain was found in a study of cytomegalovirus exposure and HLA in healthy donors. Study-wide results and caveats: Clusters of TCRs from the first cohort tended to co-occur in the 120 or so validation repertoires (as a later analysis found). TCR beta chains numbering some 160 were designated cytomegalovirus-associated. While the bulk of TCR sequences proved rare, some public TCRs turned up in many donors.

As regards this clone: As yet, its antigen is unknown.

This CDR3 is built from 15 residues. Germline V gene sequence: CDR1 MGHRA, CDR2 YSYEKL. V shed 3 bases, J shed 3 bases, and the junction held 5 bases outside the gene matches. The method was immunoSEQ multiplex PCR; TCRdb's version includes in-frame clones alone and lacks a portion of them. The sample consists of some 180,000 clones, approximately 86% of them appearing once. V usage is TRBV4-1 and J usage is TRBJ1-5, with 7 bases that match TRBD1. The sequenced sample consisted of PBMCs. The receptor was isolated from a man aged 30-40 years in good health and CMV-seropositive. DNA for the CDR3: TGCGCCAGCAGCCAGACGACAGGGTCCAATCAGCCCCAGCATTTT. Its protein product is CASSQTTGSNQPQHF.